This T cell receptor (beta chain) was profiled in a study of T cell responses to AZD1222 COVID-19 vaccine. On the study more broadly: Analyses pooled second doses at about 4 or about 12 weeks.

Findings and limits, study-wide: Reportedly, nearly half of unique spike TCRs recognized epitopes outside B.1.351/B.1.1.7 mutations. There were mostly white British donors and more females than males, and clonal diversity was possibly underestimated. Spike-specific TCR breadth and depth were elevated following two AZD1222 doses.

A remark on this clone: Its antigen remains unknown.

Germline V gene data show CDR1 as SGHRS and CDR2 as YFSETQ. V lost 3 bases, J lost 4 bases, and 4 bases stayed unmatched. The CDR3 contains 15 residues. Generated by immunoSEQ multiplex PCR, the TCRdb table keeps only in-frame clones and is missing some. Among over 100,000 clones listed, 84% were seen once. This sequence was found in an adult in good health. The chain is built from TRBV5-1 and TRBJ2-5; 12 bases are shared with TRBD2. The material sequenced was peripheral blood, taken on day 0 of AZD1222 vaccination. The CDR3 region is CASSWTSGMGETQYF. In DNA, the CDR3 is TGCGCCAGCAGCTGGACTAGCGGGATGGGAGAGACCCAGTACTTC.